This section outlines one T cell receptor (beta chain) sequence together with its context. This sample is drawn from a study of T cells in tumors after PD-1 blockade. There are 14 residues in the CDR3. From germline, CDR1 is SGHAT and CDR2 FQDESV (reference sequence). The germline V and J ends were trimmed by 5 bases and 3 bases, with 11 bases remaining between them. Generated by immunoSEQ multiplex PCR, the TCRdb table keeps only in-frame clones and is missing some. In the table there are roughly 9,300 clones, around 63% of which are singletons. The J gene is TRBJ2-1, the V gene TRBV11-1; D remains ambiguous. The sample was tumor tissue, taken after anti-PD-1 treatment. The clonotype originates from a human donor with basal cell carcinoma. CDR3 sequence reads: CASSPRGNYNEQFF. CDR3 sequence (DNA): TGTGCCAGCAGCCCCAGAGGAAACTACAATGAGCAGTTCTTC.